One sample yielded the 4 T cell receptor beta chains listed below, sequenced in a study of blood T cell repertoires in COVID-19. Generated by immunoSEQ multiplex PCR, the TCRdb table keeps only in-frame clones and is missing some. The sample includes some 60,000 clones, 65% to 90% seen only once; the top ten take roughly 28%. Source material: peripheral blood. The origin of the receptors is a woman of 80 years or more with active or convalescent COVID-19.

The V and J genes are TRBV2 and TRBJ2-7, with 9 nucleotides matching TRBD2. CDR3 length equals 14 residues. CDR1 and CDR2 from the germline V gene are SNHLY and FYNNEI. The ends lost 6 bases at V and 5 bases at J; junction bases unmatched: 8. CDR3 nucleotide sequence: TGTGCCAGCAGGCAACTGCGGGGGGGGGACGAGCAGTACTTC. Amino acids: CASRQLRGGDEQYF.

The chain combines TRBV6-5 with TRBJ2-5; TRBD2 is a possible D gene (5 bases). This CDR3 has 13 amino acids. Germline loops: CDR1 MNHEY, CDR2 SVGAGI. V dropped 6 bases and J dropped 1 base, with 9 bases sitting between them. The CDR3 protein is CASSGVVQETQYF. The CDR3 DNA reads TGTGCCAGCAGCGGGGTGGTCCAAGAGACCCAGTACTTC.

In this sample, this clone turned up a few times. The rearrangement uses TRBV7-8 and TRBJ1-2; TRBD1 agrees at 12 bases. Per the germline V gene, CDR1 is SGHVS and CDR2 is FQNEAQ. There are 17 residues in the CDR3. J was trimmed by 8 bases and V by 1 base; bases with no gene match: 11. CDR3 region: CASSLGPGTGGRYGYTF. CDR3 in DNA: TGTGCCAGCAGCTTAGGCCCCGGGACAGGGGGCCGGTACGGCTACACCTTC.

The chain is built from TRBV10-3 and TRBJ2-1; tentatively, D is TRBD2 (6 bases). The germline V gene has CDR1 ENHRY and CDR2 SYGVKD. Trimming cost V 4 bases and J 5 bases, with 15 bases left between them. The CDR3 totals 15 residues. The CDR3 DNA reads as TGTGCCATCAGTGGGGCTAGCGAGGGCCACAATGAGCAGTTCTTC. It specifies CAISGASEGHNEQFF.